This TCR beta chain was recorded in a study of blood T cells in healthy people across ages. This clonotype was detected a few times. Antigen specificity is unknown. Overall study results and limits: More naive CD4+ cells and higher diversity were found in long-lived than in aged donors.

It was with a sample-barcoded 5' primer and a J-beta primer mix that a second PCR of roughly 7 to 12 cycles was run. Through a template-switch adaptor with 12 random nucleotides, each cDNA molecule received a tag. TCRdb reanalysed the 5' RACE reads using MiXCR and keeps one entry per CDR3 protein. Here the sample spans around 1,000,000 distinct CDR3 sequences, almost 25% being singletons. These same records also appear under a second study, on T cells of mothers and their children. From that report: Overlap ran slightly, non-significantly higher for related than unrelated mother-child pairs.

The origin of this receptor is a girl aged 2 to 9 in good health. The sample was blood.

The CDR3 region has the DNA TGTGCCAGCAGCCTACCATGGGGGGTAGGGGGCCCGGACGGGGAGCTGTTTTTT. This encodes CASSLPWGVGGPDGELFF. The chain recombines TRBV7-6 with TRBJ2-2; tentatively, D is TRBD1 (7 bases). In germline, CDR1 is SGHVS, CDR2 FNYEAQ. The CDR3 spans 18 residues. The ends were cut back, 5 bases at V and 7 bases at J, with 26 bases in the middle.